This T cell receptor beta chain was sequenced in a study of cytomegalovirus exposure and HLA in healthy donors. Notes on this clone: Its antigen is currently unknown.

Study-level findings and limits: Highly shared variants forming one cluster were likely a sequencing artifact.

PCR involved 60 Vbeta and 13 Jbeta primers. Profiling relied on immunoSEQ multiplex PCR, and the TCRdb table lists in-frame clones only, not all of them. This listing includes approximately 150,000 clones. The length of the CDR3 is 14 residues. The germline gives CDR1 ENHRY, CDR2 SYGVKD. Deletions cut 0 bases from V and 9 bases from J, with 12 bases between. The chain uses TRBV10-3 and TRBJ2-4; perhaps TRBD1 as D (6 bases). The source material was PBMCs. The origin of this receptor is a middle-aged woman in good health and CMV-seronegative. CDR3 protein: CAISESGQKGIQYF. In nucleotides, the CDR3 is TGTGCCATCAGTGAGTCTGGACAGAAGGGCATTCAGTACTTC.